This entry is about one T cell receptor (beta chain). The antigen is undetermined. TCRdb called the 5' RACE reads again in MiXCR, with one record for every CDR3 protein. The table lists 500,000 or so distinct CDR3 sequences, 14% of them singletons. No donor was unhealthy or non-Caucasian. This sample stems from a study of identical twins. Points from the study as a whole: A partial confounding effect on zero-insertion analyses could come from invariant MAIT and iNKT cells. Out-of-frame alpha sequences common to twins exhibited a surplus of low generation probability.

The CDR3 has 13 amino acids. V lost 7 bases to trimming and J lost 5 bases, with 12 bases between them. Germline-derived CDR1 and CDR2 are SGHTA and FQGNSA. In addition, the sample was reused for a study of yellow fever vaccine responses in identical twins.

The clonotype originates from a woman in her late teens or twenties in good health. Sequencing was performed on CD4+ T cells sorted from blood. The chain combines TRBV7-2 with TRBJ2-1; maybe TRBD1 (5 bases). CDR3 nucleotide sequence: TGTGCCAGCAAGACCAGGGAACACAATGAGCAGTTCTTC. Amino acids: CASKTREHNEQFF.